Described below is a single TCR beta chain sequence and its context. The antigen is undetermined. The CDR3 has 15 amino acids. In germline, CDR1 is WSHSY, CDR2 SAAADI. V lost 4 bases and J lost 0, with 11 bases in between. These data are taken from a study of somatic mutations in cytotoxic T cells in rheumatoid arthritis. For the study at large: Patients had 30 ml EDTA blood drawn right after diagnosis, before any treatment.

Clones were sequenced by immunoSEQ multiplex PCR, and TCRdb holds only the in-frame ones, with some missing. Of several thousand clones listed, around four fifths are singletons. Notes on the study in general: Of 50 to 75 patients, several had a largest CD8+ clone that exceeded 20% of CD8+ cells. Any difference in CD8+ T-cell clonality between patients who had rheumatoid arthritis and healthy controls who were age-matched was not statistically significant.

The material sequenced was CD8+ T cells sorted from blood. The sequence derives from an adult with rheumatoid arthritis. J is TRBJ2-3 and V is TRBV10-2; D unclear. CDR3: CASSGDTKSTDTQYF. CDR3 nucleotides: TGCGCCAGCAGTGGAGACACCAAAAGCACAGATACGCAGTATTTT.